A single T cell receptor beta chain is shown here with its context. Its antigen is not identified. This entry is derived from a study of Graves' ophthalmopathy and Graves' hyperthyroidism. For the study at large: Before any treatment, peripheral blood was taken at the initial diagnosis.

Amplification of the TCR beta CDR3 regions used RNA transcripts (as template). RT-PCR was first run with HTBI primers, then multiplex PCR in a second round. TCRdb reprocessed the multiplex PCR reads with MiXCR, giving one entry per CDR3 protein. The table lists some 240,000 distinct CDR3 sequences, less than 55% of them singletons. Ophthalmopathy donors showed moderate-to-severe activity, CAS ≥3, NOSPECS ≥4 and a duration under 3 months. Study-level points and caveats: Progression of ophthalmopathy was predicted by the model with roughly 68% sensitivity and roughly 73% specificity.

This TCR derives from an adult man with Graves' ophthalmopathy. Sequences were obtained from peripheral blood.

This chain's CDR3 is CASSLERGSGANVLTF. DNA of the CDR3: TGTGCCAGCAGCTTGGAGAGGGGCTCTGGGGCCAACGTCCTGACTTTC. The V call is TRBV7-4, the J call TRBJ2-6; D may be TRBD1 or TRBD2 (5 bases each). The germline CDR1 and CDR2 sequences are SGHVT and SQSDAQ. Trimming shortened V by 3 bases and J by 0 bases, and 9 bases separated the two germline ends. The CDR3 is 16 residues long. The full variable domain, completed using reference TRBV7-4 and TRBJ2-6, is GAGVSQSPRYKVAKRGRDVALRCDSISGHVTLYWYRQTLGQGSEVLTYSQSDAQRDKSGRPSGRFSAERPERSVSTLKIQRTEQGDSAVYLCASSLERGSGANVLTFGAGSRLTVL.